Presented here are 26 T cell receptor beta chains from one specimen sequenced in a study of cytomegalovirus exposure and HLA in healthy donors. Researchers ran the PCR with 60 Vbeta and 13 Jbeta primers. Only in-frame clones appear in the TCRdb table, and some are missing; sequencing was by immunoSEQ multiplex PCR. The profile covers about 89,000 clones, with 74% appearing a single time and about 2% taken by the ten largest. Specimen: PBMCs. Every receptor here comes from a male donor in good health and CMV-seronegative.

The genes are TRBV5-4 and TRBJ1-2; possibly TRBD1 for D (6 bases). V was shortened by 1 base and J by 2 bases, with 6 bases between the two germline ends. The CDR3 length is 13 residues. Germline CDR1 reads SGHNT; CDR2 reads YYREEE (reference sequence). CDR3 sequence reads: CASSLRGNYGYTF. The CDR3 bases are TGTGCCAGCAGCTTGAGGGGGAACTATGGCTACACCTTC.

The gene calls are TRBV23-1 and TRBJ1-5, with 9 bases aligning to TRBD1. TRBV23-1 is classed as an ORF, of uncertain function. CDR3 length equals 17 residues. Trimming removed 7 bases from V and 3 bases from J; junction bases left unmatched: 13. CDR3 DNA: TGCGCCAGCACCCGATGCCCGGGACAGGGTTACAATCAGCCCCAGCATTTT. This codes for CASTRCPGQGYNQPQHF.

The genes are TRBV7-2 and TRBJ1-5; D gene ambiguous. Germline CDR1 and CDR2: SGHTA and FQGNSA. With 5 bases removed from V and 7 bases from J, the gap between germline ends came to 9 bases. This CDR3 spans 12 amino acids. The CDR3 coding sequence is TGTGCCAGCAGCCAGAGGGCACAGCCCCAGCATTTT. It specifies CASSQRAQPQHF.

The chain uses TRBV12-2 and TRBJ2-1; the table's TRBD2 call for D was not verified on the DNA. TRBV12-2 corresponds to a pseudogene. This CDR3 region has 17 residues. CDR3 DNA: TGTGCAAGTCGCCCAGTCTGGACTAGCGGGAGTGGTAAGGAGCAGTTCTTC. This sequence encodes CASRPVWTSGSGKEQFF.

This chain links TRBV28 with TRBJ1-3; D not certain. Trimming pared 4 bases from V and 0 bases from J, leaving 10 bases between. Germline CDR1 reads MDHEN; CDR2 reads SYDVKM. CDR3 length equals 15 residues. CDR3 protein: CASSSYLDSGNTIYF. CDR3 in DNA: TGTGCCAGCAGTTCCTACTTAGACTCTGGAAACACCATATATTTT.

The genes are TRBV27 and TRBJ1-5; 8 positions match TRBD1. CDR1 and CDR2 (germline): MNHEY, SMNVEV (reference sequence). The CDR3 is 16 amino acids. Unmatched junction bases numbered 14, after V lost 10 bases and J lost 3 bases. The CDR3 protein is CATSVLTGVPNQPQHF. The CDR3 nucleotides read TGTGCCACCTCAGTTTTGACAGGGGTCCCCAATCAGCCCCAGCATTTT.

The chain is built from TRBV9 and TRBJ1-1; perhaps TRBD1 as D (6 bases). V shed 0 bases and J shed 1 base, with 7 bases lying between them. Looked up from germline, CDR1 is SGDLS and CDR2 is YYNGEE. The CDR3 length is 14 residues. The chain's CDR3 is CASSVAGANTEAFF. The CDR3 bases are TGTGCCAGCAGCGTAGCAGGGGCGAACACTGAAGCTTTCTTT.

This chain connects TRBV5-1 to TRBJ2-2; D is ambiguous. This CDR3 region has 13 residues. V was pared by 4 bases and J by 4 bases, with 8 bases between. CDR1 and CDR2 (germline): SGHRS, YFSETQ. CDR3: CASSIGVTGELFF. CDR3 sequence (DNA): TGCGCCAGCAGCATAGGAGTCACCGGGGAGCTGTTTTTT.

This chain connects TRBV7-9 to TRBJ1-2; TRBD1 might be the D (5 bases). V was clipped by 5 bases and J by 5 bases, with 18 bases between them. CDR1 is SEHNR, CDR2 FQNEAQ, per germline (reference sequence). The CDR3 runs 15 residues. The CDR3 loop reads CASSPGTSSGYGYTF. In DNA form, the CDR3 reads TGTGCCAGCAGCCCAGGGACTTCGAGCGGGTATGGCTACACCTTC.

The chain links TRBV2 to TRBJ2-6, with D unresolved. The CDR3 length is 16 residues. Germline V CDR1 and CDR2: SNHLY, FYNNEI. The ends were cut back, 6 bases at V and 0 bases at J, with 12 bases in the middle. The CDR3 loop is CASRAGIPSGANVLTF. The CDR3 DNA follows: TGTGCCAGCAGGGCAGGCATACCCTCTGGGGCCAACGTCCTGACTTTC.

The chain uses TRBV5-6 and TRBJ2-3, with TRBD2 as a possible D gene (6 bases). The V and J ends lost 4 bases and 5 bases respectively, with 20 bases between them. Germline CDR1 and CDR2: SGHDT and YYEEEE. The CDR3 has 16 residues. In DNA form, the CDR3 reads TGTGCCAGCAGCCCCACTACGAGGGCGGGAAAAGATACGCAGTATTTT. Translation gives CASSPTTRAGKDTQYF. The whole variable domain, filled in from reference TRBV5-6 and TRBJ2-3, reads DAGVTQSPTHLIKTRGQQVTLRCSPKSGHDTVSWYQQALGQGPQFIFQYYEEEERQRGNFPDRFSGHQFPNYSSELNVNALLLGDSALYLCASSPTTRAGKDTQYFGPGTRLTVL.

This clone was observed a few times. V usage is TRBV7-6 and J usage is TRBJ1-1; no firm D call. The V gene's germline CDR1 is SGHVS and CDR2 FNYEAQ. The CDR3 is 13 amino acids. Trimming removed 4 bases at V and 0 bases at J, with 6 bases between. The CDR3 DNA sequence: TGTGCCAGCAGCTCCCAGATGAACACTGAAGCTTTCTTT. Encoded protein: CASSSQMNTEAFF.

The chain links TRBV30 to TRBJ2-1; D not certain. CDR3 size: 14 residues. The germline CDR1 and CDR2 sequences are GTSNPN and SVGIG (reference sequence). Deletions cut 0 bases from V and 8 bases from J, with 14 bases between. Here the CDR3 reads CAWSVVYVADEQFF. The CDR3 coding sequence is TGTGCCTGGAGTGTGGTGTATGTGGCAGATGAGCAGTTCTTC. The entire variable domain, with the rest obtained from reference TRBV30 and TRBJ2-1, is as follows: SQTIHQWPATLVQPVGSPLSLECTVEGTSNPNLYWYRQAAGRGLQLLFYSVGIGQISSEVPQNLSASRPQDRQFILSSKKLLLSDSGFYLCAWSVVYVADEQFFGPGTRLTVL.

The gene calls are TRBV14 and TRBJ2-1, with TRBD1 matching 9 bases. The CDR3 is 17 residues long. V shed 1 base, J shed 1 base, and the junction held 5 bases outside the gene matches. From germline, CDR1 is SGHDN and CDR2 FVKESK. This chain's CDR3 is CASSQGFGQGSYNEQFF. The CDR3 nucleotides are TGTGCCAGCAGCCAAGGGTTCGGACAGGGGTCCTACAATGAGCAGTTCTTC.

This chain links TRBV19 with TRBJ1-1; tentatively, D is TRBD1 (5 bases). The germline V gene encodes CDR1 LNHDA and CDR2 SQIVND (reference sequence). V dropped 6 bases and J dropped 1 base, with 9 bases sitting between them. The CDR3 has 13 residues. Here the CDR3 reads CASRFQGNTEAFF. CDR3 DNA sequence: TGTGCCAGTAGATTCCAGGGGAACACTGAAGCTTTCTTT.

The rearrangement uses TRBV11-2 and TRBJ2-7, with 10 nucleotides matching TRBD2. This CDR3 contains 15 residues. V shed 2 bases, J shed 1 base, and the junction held 2 bases outside the gene matches. Germline lookup yields CDR1 SGHAT and CDR2 FQNNGV. CDR3: CASSLLAGVSYEQYF. CDR3 DNA: TGTGCCAGCAGCTTACTAGCGGGAGTTTCCTACGAGCAGTACTTC.

The chain recombines TRBV7-6 with TRBJ2-3; possibly TRBD2 for D (5 bases). Trimming removed 5 bases at V and 3 bases at J, with 12 bases between. CDR3 size: 14 residues. Germline V CDR1 and CDR2: SGHVS, FNYEAQ. This chain's CDR3 is CASSRGITTDTQYF. The CDR3, as DNA: TGTGCCAGCAGCCGAGGGATCACGACAGATACGCAGTATTTT.

V and J are TRBV11-1 and TRBJ2-7; TRBD2 agrees at 7 bases. J gave up 3 bases and V 6 bases, and 2 bases lay outside the gene matches. This CDR3 has 12 residues. The germline V gene encodes CDR1 SGHAT and CDR2 FQDESV (reference sequence). The chain's CDR3 is CASRGEGYEQYF. For the CDR3, the DNA is TGTGCCAGCAGAGGGGAGGGCTACGAGCAGTACTTC.

The genes are TRBV19 and TRBJ1-1; D might be TRBD1 (5 bases). The CDR3 has 13 amino acids. CDR1 is LNHDA and CDR2 is SQIVND in the germline V gene (reference sequence). Trimming shortened V by 1 base and J by 7 bases, and 10 bases separated the two germline ends. CDR3 in amino acids: CASSIGGTGEAFF. DNA for the CDR3: TGTGCCAGTAGTATAGGGGGAACAGGTGAAGCTTTCTTT.

The CDR3 loop reads CASSLQAGAYEQYF. In DNA form, the CDR3 reads TGTGCCAGCAGCTTACAAGCGGGGGCCTACGAGCAGTACTTC. The chain carries TRBV13 and TRBJ2-7; 8 bases fit TRBD2. CDR1 is PRHDT, CDR2 FYEKMQ, per germline (reference sequence). V dropped 2 bases and J dropped 2; count of bases not matched to a gene: 2. This CDR3 region has 14 residues.

The chain uses TRBV30 and TRBJ2-7, with D hard to call. This CDR3 is built from 14 residues. V shed 0 bases and J shed 8 bases, with 17 bases lying between them. Per germline, CDR1 GTSNPN and CDR2 SVGIG (reference sequence). CDR3 in DNA: TGTGCCTGGAGTGTACCACTACGTTCCGGTAAGCAGTACTTC. This encodes CAWSVPLRSGKQYF.

J is TRBJ1-2 and V is TRBV7-9, with 9 nucleotides matching TRBD1. Germline trimming cut 5 bases from V and 2 bases from J; bases unmatched to any gene: 9. The germline CDR1 and CDR2 sequences are SEHNR and FQNEAQ (reference sequence). This CDR3 contains 16 residues. This CDR3 reads CASSRESGTGNYGYTF. The CDR3 bases are TGTGCCAGCAGCAGAGAGTCCGGGACAGGGAACTATGGCTACACCTTC.

V and J are TRBV7-2 and TRBJ2-3, with 16 bases fitting TRBD2. V gave up 5 bases and J gave up 6 bases; unmatched junction bases: 14. In germline, CDR1 is SGHTA, CDR2 FQGNSA. The CDR3 runs 19 residues. CDR3 amino acids: CASSIPPGLAGGPGDTQYF. The CDR3 nucleotides are TGTGCCAGCAGCATCCCTCCGGGACTAGCGGGAGGGCCAGGTGATACGCAGTATTTT.

The V gene is TRBV9, the J gene TRBJ2-7; weak D call: TRBD2 (6 bases). Trimming removed 3 bases from V and 5 bases from J, with 15 bases in between. The CDR3 totals 14 residues. The germline V gene has CDR1 SGDLS and CDR2 YYNGEE. CDR3 in amino acids: CASSASTSIHEQYF. As DNA, the CDR3 is TGTGCCAGCAGCGCCTCGACTAGTATCCACGAGCAGTACTTC.

This clone has only a few counts. V gene TRBV30 combines with J gene TRBJ2-7; 9 nucleotides match TRBD1. Trimming at V came to 3 bases and at J to 3 bases, leaving 6 bases not matched to a gene. The CDR3 totals 14 residues. From germline, CDR1 is GTSNPN and CDR2 SVGIG (reference sequence). Here the CDR3 DNA reads TGTGCCTGGAGAACAGGGGGCGCGTTCTACGAGCAGTACTTC. This translates into CAWRTGGAFYEQYF.

The rearrangement uses TRBV9 and TRBJ2-3; tentatively, D is TRBD1 (6 bases). Germline V gene sequence: CDR1 SGDLS, CDR2 YYNGEE. V gave up 0 bases and J gave up 2 bases, with 10 bases separating them. This CDR3 has 15 amino acids. The CDR3 DNA sequence: TGTGCCAGCAGCGTAGACAGGGTAGTCACAGATACGCAGTATTTT. Protein: CASSVDRVVTDTQYF.